Following are 25 T cell receptor beta chains from one sample sequenced in a study of blood T cell repertoires in COVID-19. Data came from immunoSEQ multiplex PCR; TCRdb stores just in-frame clones and leaves some out. Of roughly 150,000 clones listed, roughly 85% are singletons. Sequencing was performed on peripheral blood. These receptors came from a woman of 80 years or more with acute or convalescent COVID-19.

The chain combines TRBV7-2 with TRBJ1-2; D may be TRBD1 (5 bases). This CDR3 has 13 residues. Trimming shortened V by 1 base and J by 14 bases, and 17 bases separated the two germline ends. CDR1 SGHTA and CDR2 FQGNSA come from the germline V gene. CDR3 residues: CASSLVDIGVDTF. The CDR3 DNA follows: TGTGCCAGCAGCTTAGTGGACATCGGAGTAGATACCTTC.

The rearrangement joins TRBV5-1 to TRBJ2-1; D is perhaps TRBD2 (5 bases). V was cut by 1 base and J by 4 bases, with 9 bases left in between. Germline-derived CDR1 and CDR2 are SGHRS and YFSETQ. The CDR3 runs 14 residues. CDR3 nucleotides: TGCGCCAGCAGCTTGTCTGGCGGGTACAATGAGCAGTTCTTC. It encodes CASSLSGGYNEQFF.

Of note for this clone: The sample holds other DNA sequences that translate to the same CDR3. The chain links TRBV5-1 to TRBJ1-1; tentatively, D is TRBD1 (6 bases). Germline V lookup: CDR1 SGHRS, CDR2 YFSETQ. V was shortened by 4 bases and J by 0 bases, with 10 bases between the two germline ends. The CDR3 extends over 14 amino acids. The CDR3 nucleotides are TGCGCCAGCAGCCTGGACAGTTTGAACACTGAAGCTTTCTTT. Amino acids: CASSLDSLNTEAFF.

The rearrangement uses TRBV11-2 and TRBJ2-3; 7 bases align to TRBD2. CDR1 and CDR2 from the germline V gene are SGHAT and FQNNGV. Trimming took 1 base from V and 5 from J; bases not matched to a gene: 6. This CDR3 contains 15 residues. CDR3 protein: CASSLVAGVRDTQYF. CDR3 nucleotides: TGTGCCAGCAGCTTAGTTGCGGGAGTAAGAGATACGCAGTATTTT.

The rearrangement uses TRBV28 and TRBJ2-1, with TRBD2 matching over 10 bases. CDR1 and CDR2 from the germline V gene are MDHEN and SYDVKM. The junction had 10 bases not matched to a gene; V was cut back by 5 bases and J by 6 bases. This CDR3 has 16 amino acids. CDR3 DNA: TGTGCCAGCAGTCCTTCTAGCGGGGGCCTTCTCAATGAGCAGTTCTTC. Translating gives CASSPSSGGLLNEQFF.

V and J are TRBV18 and TRBJ1-1, with D maybe TRBD1 (6 bases). Trimming cost V 6 bases and J 0 bases, with 17 bases left between them. Germline V gene data show CDR1 as KGHSH and CDR2 as LQKENI. The CDR3 has 16 amino acids. CDR3: CASSHKMDSMNTEAFF. DNA of the CDR3: TGTGCCAGCTCGCATAAGATGGACAGTATGAACACTGAAGCTTTCTTT.

The chain carries TRBV6-1 and TRBJ2-5; the match to TRBD2 covers 8 bases. The CDR3 consists of 16 residues. Germline V gene data show CDR1 as MNHNS and CDR2 as SASEGT. With 1 base clipped from V and 1 base from J, the junction kept 5 bases outside the gene matches. CDR3 protein: CASSEVSGGIQETQYF. CDR3 DNA: TGTGCCAGCAGTGAAGTGAGCGGGGGAATCCAAGAGACCCAGTACTTC.

The chain joins TRBV4-1 to TRBJ2-3; TRBD1 agrees at 7 bases. CDR1 MGHRA and CDR2 YSYEKL come from the germline V gene. V shed 4 bases and J 2 bases; nucleotides not matched to a gene: 3. CDR3 length equals 14 residues. CDR3 in DNA: TGCGCCAGCAGCCCCCAGGGGGTCACAGATACGCAGTATTTT. Protein sequence: CASSPQGVTDTQYF.

The chain employs TRBV7-9 and TRBJ2-1; unclear D gene. Germline CDR1 and CDR2: SEHNR and FQNEAQ (reference sequence). V gave up 0 bases and J gave up 4 bases, with 13 bases separating them. The CDR3 sequence is 16 residues long. For the CDR3, the DNA is TGTGCCAGCAGCTTAGCGCTGAGTAGCCGATACAATGAGCAGTTCTTC. It translates to CASSLALSSRYNEQFF.

The rearrangement joins TRBV24-1 to TRBJ2-5; maybe TRBD1 (6 bases). The CDR3 spans 17 residues. Germline CDR1 and CDR2: KGHDR and SFDVKD. The germline V and J ends were trimmed by 0 bases and 5 bases, with 18 bases remaining between them. The CDR3 DNA reads as TGTGCCACCAGTGATTTGTCAGGGGCCACCGGCGTGGAGACCCAGTACTTC. Its protein product is CATSDLSGATGVETQYF.

CDR3 loop: CASSSTGTGNQPQHF. In nucleotides, the CDR3 is TGTGCCAGCAGCTCAACCGGGACAGGCAATCAGCCCCAGCATTTT. V gene TRBV6-5 combines with J gene TRBJ1-5, with TRBD1 matching over 7 bases. Germline V gives CDR1 MNHEY, CDR2 SVGAGI. V was clipped by 6 bases and J by 2 bases; unmatched bases: 7. The CDR3 has 15 amino acids.

The CDR3 sequence is CATSGDERLAGNRVAKNIQYF. CDR3 DNA: TGTGCCACCAGCGGGGACGAGCGACTAGCGGGAAACAGGGTAGCCAAAAACATTCAGTACTTC. The J gene is TRBJ2-4, the V gene TRBV15, with 11 bases matching TRBD2. Germline loops: CDR1 LNHNV, CDR2 YYDKDF (reference sequence). J lost 0 bases, V lost 5 bases, and 18 bases had no gene match. This CDR3 contains 21 residues. Based on the CDR3 plus reference TRBV15 and TRBJ2-4, the full variable domain is DAMVIQNPRYQVTQFGKPVTLSCSQTLNHNVMYWYQQKSSQAPKLLFHYYDKDFNNEADTPDNFQSRRPNTSFCFLDIRSPGLGDTAMYLCATSGDERLAGNRVAKNIQYFGAGTRLSVL.

The CDR3 nucleotides read TGTGCCAGCAGCCCGGGACACTGGCAAGAGACCCAGTACTTC. This translates into CASSPGHWQETQYF. This rearrangement joins TRBV5-4 to TRBJ2-5, with D maybe TRBD1 (6 bases). CDR1 is SGHNT and CDR2 is YYREEE in the germline V gene (reference sequence). V was pared by 4 bases and J by 2 bases, with 12 bases between. This CDR3 contains 14 residues.

The CDR3 is CASSPGTRPYEQYF. The CDR3 DNA reads TGTGCCAGCAGCCCCGGGACAAGGCCCTACGAGCAGTACTTC. The chain uses TRBV6-2 or TRBV6-3 and TRBJ2-7, with D possibly TRBD1 on 6 matching bases. This CDR3 contains 14 residues. Germline V gene sequence: CDR1 MNHEY, CDR2 SVGEGT. The V end lost 6 bases, the J end lost 2 bases, and 14 bases lay between the germline ends.

This chain uses TRBV2 with TRBJ2-3; 8 bases agree with TRBD1. The V and J ends lost 6 bases and 5 bases, in that order; junction bases with no gene match: 7. CDR3 length: 14 amino acids. CDR1 is SNHLY and CDR2 is FYNNEI in the germline V gene. CDR3 DNA sequence: TGTGCCAGCAGGGAGGACAGGGTGAAAGATACGCAGTATTTT. This sequence encodes CASREDRVKDTQYF. Looking up the rest from reference TRBV2 and TRBJ2-3 gives the full variable domain: EPEVTQTPSHQVTQMGQEVILRCVPISNHLYFYWYRQILGQKVEFLVSFYNNEISEKSEIFDDQFSVERPDGSNFTLKIRSTKLEDSAMYFCASREDRVKDTQYFGPGTRLTVL.

This clone has just a few counts. The rearrangement links TRBV5-8 to TRBJ2-5; 8 nucleotides line up with TRBD2. Germline trimming cut 3 bases from V and 4 bases from J; bases unmatched to any gene: 8. Germline values: CDR1 SGHTS, CDR2 YDEGEE. This CDR3 spans 15 amino acids. The DNA of the CDR3 is TGTGCCAGCAGCTCCCCTACGGGAGGGGGAGAGACCCAGTACTTC. Its protein is CASSSPTGGGETQYF.

This clone has only a few counts. This chain joins TRBV12-3 or TRBV12-4 and TRBJ2-1, with D possibly matching TRBD2 (5 bases). There are 13 residues in the CDR3. V lost 3 bases to trimming and J lost 8 bases, with 11 bases between them. This chain's CDR3 is CASSFSEVYEQFF. The DNA for the CDR3 is TGTGCCAGCAGTTTTTCGGAGGTCTATGAGCAGTTCTTC.

V is TRBV18 and J is TRBJ2-2, with 10 bases identical to TRBD1. Germline V gives CDR1 KGHSH, CDR2 LQKENI. CDR3 length equals 14 residues. After removal of 5 bases from V and 3 bases from J, the junction contained 0 bases not matched to a gene. CDR3 sequence: CASSGTGDTGELFF. The CDR3 DNA is TGTGCCAGCTCAGGGACAGGGGACACCGGGGAGCTGTTTTTT.

The chain combines TRBV9 with TRBJ2-5; maybe TRBD2 (6 bases). The CDR3 is 17 amino acids. The V gene lost 0 bases and the J gene lost 3 bases, with 18 bases spanning the gap. Germline values: CDR1 SGDLS, CDR2 YYNGEE. This chain's CDR3 is CASSVEDGGRKEETQYF. CDR3 sequence (DNA): TGTGCCAGCAGCGTAGAGGATGGAGGGCGAAAAGAAGAGACCCAGTACTTC. Drawing the rest from reference TRBV9 and TRBJ2-5, the complete variable domain is DSGVTQTPKHLITATGQRVTLRCSPRSGDLSVYWYQQSLDQGLQFLIQYYNGEERAKGNILERFSAQQFPDLHSELNLSSLELGDSALYFCASSVEDGGRKEETQYFGPGTRLLVL.

The gene calls are TRBV7-3 and TRBJ2-3; TRBD2 matches at 9 bases. CDR3 size: 17 residues. V shed 0 bases and J 1 base; nucleotides not matched to a gene: 5. Germline CDR1 and CDR2: SGHTA and FQGTGA. Written as DNA, the CDR3 is TGTGCCAGCAGCTTAACCCGGACTAGCGAGGGCACAGATACGCAGTATTTT. Translation: CASSLTRTSEGTDTQYF.

The J gene is TRBJ2-1, the V gene TRBV4-3, with 10 positions matching TRBD2. The length of the CDR3 is 15 residues. The V gene end was trimmed by 2 bases and the J gene end by 4 bases; junction bases not matched to a gene: 2. Germline values: CDR1 LGHNA, CDR2 YSLEER. In DNA form, the CDR3 reads TGCGCCAGCAGCCAAATAGCGGGAGGTTACAATGAGCAGTTCTTC. Amino acids: CASSQIAGGYNEQFF.

Written as DNA, the CDR3 is TGCGCCAGCAGTGAGCTCCGACTAGACGGAGGGACCTACAATGAGCAGTTCTTC. This translates into CASSELRLDGGTYNEQFF. The chain is built from TRBV10-2 and TRBJ2-1; maybe TRBD2 (6 bases). Germline V gene lookup returns CDR1 WSHSY and CDR2 SAAADI. The CDR3 runs to 18 residues. V lost 2 bases, J lost 2 bases, and 19 bases lay in between.

The CDR3 DNA follows: TGTGCCAGCAGTGAGATCAGGACAGGGGGTGAAAAACTGTTTTTT. Translation: CASSEIRTGGEKLFF. The J gene is TRBJ1-4, the V gene TRBV2, with TRBD1 matching 10 bases. This CDR3 comprises 15 residues. Germline assignment: CDR1 SNHLY and CDR2 FYNNEI. J was trimmed by 7 bases and V by 3 bases; bases with no gene match: 5.

The J gene is TRBJ2-3, the V gene TRBV9, with 9 bases lining up with TRBD1. The germline V gene encodes CDR1 SGDLS and CDR2 YYNGEE. The length of the CDR3 is 15 residues. V dropped 3 bases and J dropped 3; count of bases not matched to a gene: 5. The CDR3 reads CASSGRDRVTDTQYF. Here the CDR3 DNA reads TGTGCCAGCAGCGGCCGGGACAGGGTGACAGATACGCAGTATTTT.

A remark on this clone: A read error may account for a junction end that differs from germline. The chain uses TRBV6-5 and TRBJ1-6; D unclear. Germline lookup yields CDR1 MNHEY and CDR2 SVGAGI. This CDR3 comprises 14 residues. The CDR3 DNA sequence: TGTGCCAGCATCCCCGGGCGGGATAAATCACCCCTCCACTTT. It specifies CASIPGRDKSPLHF.